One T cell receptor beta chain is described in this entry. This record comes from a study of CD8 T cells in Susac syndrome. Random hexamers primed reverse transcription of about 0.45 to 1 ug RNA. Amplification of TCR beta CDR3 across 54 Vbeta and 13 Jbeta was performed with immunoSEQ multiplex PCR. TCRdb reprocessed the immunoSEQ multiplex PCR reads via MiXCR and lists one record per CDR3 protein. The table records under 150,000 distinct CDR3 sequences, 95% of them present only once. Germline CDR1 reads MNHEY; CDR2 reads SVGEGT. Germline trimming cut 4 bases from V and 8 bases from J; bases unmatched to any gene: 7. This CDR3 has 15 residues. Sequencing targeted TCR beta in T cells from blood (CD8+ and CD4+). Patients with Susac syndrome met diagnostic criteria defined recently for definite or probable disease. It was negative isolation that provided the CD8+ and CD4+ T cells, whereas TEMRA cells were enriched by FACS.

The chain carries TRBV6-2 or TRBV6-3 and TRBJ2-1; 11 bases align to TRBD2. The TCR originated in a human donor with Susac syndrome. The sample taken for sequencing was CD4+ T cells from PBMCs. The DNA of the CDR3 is TGTGCCAGCAGTTTTGCTAGCGGGGGGTTCGATGAGCAGTTCTTC. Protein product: CASSFASGGFDEQFF.